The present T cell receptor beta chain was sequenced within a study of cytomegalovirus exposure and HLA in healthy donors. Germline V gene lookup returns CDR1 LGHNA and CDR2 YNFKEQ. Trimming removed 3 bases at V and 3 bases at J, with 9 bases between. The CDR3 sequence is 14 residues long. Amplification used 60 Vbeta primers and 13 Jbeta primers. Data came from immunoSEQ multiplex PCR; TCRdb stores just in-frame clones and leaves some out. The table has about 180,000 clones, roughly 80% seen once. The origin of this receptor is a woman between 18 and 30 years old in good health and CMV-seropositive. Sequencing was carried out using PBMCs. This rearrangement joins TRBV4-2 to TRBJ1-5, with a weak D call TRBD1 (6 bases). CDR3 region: CASSQQGFNQPQHF. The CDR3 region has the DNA TGTGCCAGCAGCCAGCAGGGGTTCAATCAGCCCCAGCATTTT.